This T cell receptor beta chain appears in the sequencing data of a study of a mutant IDH1 vaccine in newly diagnosed glioma. Study details: Mean patient age was around 40 years; about 60% were male and approximately 38% female. Study conclusions and caveats: Detectable vaccine-induced immune responses arose in more than 85% of patients. Pseudoprogression appeared independent of alterations in top peripheral clonotypes.

The V gene's germline CDR1 is KGHSH and CDR2 LQKENI. There are 12 residues in the CDR3. J lost 9 bases, V lost 6 bases, and 8 bases had no gene match. Turning to this clone: Its specificity is not known.

Time point given: week 35, safety follow-up. The vaccine gave 300 ug of a 20-mer mutant IDH1 peptide subcutaneously per dose. Assay used: immunoSEQ multiplex PCR; TCRdb lists only in-frame clones, some missing. This table has about 32,000 clones, over 75% appearing once. The sample consisted of PBMCs, taken from a glioma patient whose treatment included an IDH1 peptide vaccine. V usage is TRBV18 and J usage is TRBJ2-7, with TRBD1 matching over 7 bases. The source of this sequence is a man aged 35 to 55 with glioma. Some clones in this sample may be carry-over from other donors' samples. For the CDR3, the DNA is TGTGCCAGCTCGAATCGACAGGGCGGGCAGTACTTC. Translated: CASSNRQGGQYF. The full variable domain, its missing parts supplied by reference TRBV18 and TRBJ2-7, is NAGVMQNPRHLVRRRGQEARLRCSPMKGHSHVYWYRQLPEEGLKFMVYLQKENIIDESGMPKERFSAEFPKEGPSILRIQQVVRGDSAAYFCASSNRQGGQYFGPGTRLTVT.